The rows below give T cell receptor beta chains drawn from one sample of a study of T cells in Graves' hyperthyroidism and ophthalmopathy. MiXCR, applied by TCRdb to the multiplex PCR reads, yields one record per CDR3 protein. The sample has around 400,000 distinct CDR3 sequences; 13% are singletons. Sequencing was performed on blood. The receptors originated from a woman between 18 and 30 years old with Graves' hyperthyroidism. Both conserved end residues are part of each CDR3. D genes are given only for firm matches. Some rows mark clone size as missing; the rest say once, few, many or name a class of expanded clone.

DNA,CDR3,size,V,D,J
TGTGCCAGCAGCTCACGGACTAGATACTACGAGCAGTACTTC,CASSSRTRYYEQYF,many,TRBV13,TRBD2,TRBJ2-7
TGTGCCAGCAGGGGATCTGAGGGCTCAGGGGAGTGGAACACTGAAGCTTTCTTT,CASRGSEGSGEWNTEAFF,many,TRBV28,NA,TRBJ1-1
TGCGCCAGCAGCCAAGGAGGGGCCGGAACCTACGAGCAGTACTTC,CASSQGGAGTYEQYF,many,TRBV4-1,NA,TRBJ2-7
TGTGCCAGCAGTGGGCCAAGGGGTTTAGGCACTGAAGCTTTCTTT,CASSGPRGLGTEAFF,NA,TRBV28,NA,TRBJ1-1
TGTGCCATCAGTGAGAAGGAGGGGCACGGGGCCAACGTCCTGACTTTC,CAISEKEGHGANVLTF,many,TRBV10-3,NA,TRBJ2-6
TGCGCCAGCAGCCAAACCCCAGGACAGGGGACCTACGAGCAGTACTTC,CASSQTPGQGTYEQYF,NA,TRBV4-3,TRBD1,TRBJ2-7
TGTGCCACCAGTGATTTGACAGGCAGCCAAGAGACCCAGTACTTC,CATSDLTGSQETQYF,many,TRBV24-1,NA,TRBJ2-5
TGTGCCTGGAGGGCAGGGGGATCGGCTGAAGCTTTCTTT,CAWRAGGSAEAFF,many,TRBV30,TRBD1,TRBJ1-1
TGTGCCGGCGGACAGGGTGGCTTCTTACGCTATGGCTACACCTTC,CAGGQGGFLRYGYTF,many,TRBV6-1,TRBD1,TRBJ1-2
TGCAGCGTTGAGGGGCAGATGAACACTGAAGCTTTCTTT,CSVEGQMNTEAFF,many,TRBV29-1,NA,TRBJ1-1
TGTGCCAGCAGCTTTCAGGGGACGGGGGGAAACACCATATATTTT,CASSFQGTGGNTIYF,NA,TRBV7-2,NA,TRBJ1-3
TGTGCCAGCAGTTCAGCTGACAGGAACACTGAAGCTTTCTTT,CASSSADRNTEAFF,many,TRBV6-1,NA,TRBJ1-1
TGTGCCAGCAGCTCATCAATGACAGGGAAGTCCCCCTCCTACGAGCAGTACTTC,CASSSSMTGKSPSYEQYF,many,TRBV28,TRBD1,TRBJ2-7
TGTGCCAGCAGTGTTACAGGGGGGAACGAGCAGTACTTC,CASSVTGGNEQYF,NA,TRBV6-1,TRBD1,TRBJ2-7
TGTGCCAGCAGCTTAGGACCGGGAGGGGTCTACGAGCAGTACTTC,CASSLGPGGVYEQYF,once,TRBV7-2,TRBD2,TRBJ2-7
TGTGCCACCAGGACTAGCGACGGTTCCTACAATGAGCAGCTCTTC,CATRTSDGSYNEQLF,few,TRBV2,TRBD2,TRBJ2-1
TGTGCCACCAACCAGAGAGGAGCGGCGGCATTCTATGGCTACACCTTC,CATNQRGAAAFYGYTF,many,TRBV15,NA,TRBJ1-2
TGTGCCATCAGTGGGGAAGGGGCAGGGGAGCGGGAGCAGTACTTC,CAISGEGAGEREQYF,many,TRBV10-3,NA,TRBJ2-7
TGTGCCAGCAGGAAAGGGGGCGAGGACACTGAAGCTTTCTTT,CASRKGGEDTEAFF,many,TRBV28,TRBD1,TRBJ1-1
TGTGCCAGCAGTTTTACTAGCGGGAGTCACACAGATACGCAGTATTTT,CASSFTSGSHTDTQYF,many,TRBV6-2/TRBV6-3,TRBD2,TRBJ2-3
TGTGCCAGCAGCTTAGTTACAAGAAGGACCCCAGGTTCACCCCTCCACTTT,CASSLVTRRTPGSPLHF,many,TRBV7-9,NA,TRBJ1-6
TGTGCCAGCAGTCCTGGGACAGGGGCGATCACTGAAGCTTTCTTT,CASSPGTGAITEAFF,many,TRBV28,TRBD1,TRBJ1-1
TGTGCCACCAGTGATAGTACAGGGGTTGCAACCTACAATGAGCAGTTCTTC,CATSDSTGVATYNEQFF,many,TRBV24-1,TRBD1,TRBJ2-1
TGCAGCGTCTACACAACGGGGCCTTCCTCATCGTTCTACGAGCAGTACTTC,CSVYTTGPSSSFYEQYF,many,TRBV29-1,NA,TRBJ2-7
TGTGCCACACGGGAGGGTGGGTACAATGAGCAGTTCTTC,CATREGGYNEQFF,NA,TRBV19,TRBD2,TRBJ2-1
TGCAGTGCTAGACGCCCGGCGGGCCACAATGAGCAGTTCTTC,CSARRPAGHNEQFF,NA,TRBV20-1,NA,TRBJ2-1
TGTGCCAGCAGCGTTTTGGGGACAGATACGCAGTATTTT,CASSVLGTDTQYF,many,TRBV2,NA,TRBJ2-3
TGCAGTGCTAGAGATTGGAGGAACACGTACGAAGCTTTCTTT,CSARDWRNTYEAFF,once,TRBV20-1,NA,TRBJ1-1
TGCGCCAGTTGGGACAGCAAAAGATATGGCTACACCTTC,CASWDSKRYGYTF,few,TRBV5-1,TRBD1,TRBJ1-2